This TCR beta chain is drawn from a study of blood T cell repertoires in COVID-19. In the study overall: PBMCs, B-cell-depleted T cells, or T cells provided the cDNA or gDNA that made up the material.

Sequencing was performed with immunoSEQ multiplex PCR; in TCRdb, only in-frame clones are kept and a portion is missing. Here the sample spans over 110,000 clones, 80% to 90% being singletons. V was trimmed by 3 bases and J by 3 bases, leaving 14 bases between them. Germline lookup yields CDR1 MGHDK and CDR2 SYGVNS. The CDR3 spans 15 residues. Sequencing was done on a sample of peripheral blood. The clonotype comes from a woman aged 45-59 years with acute or convalescent COVID-19. The genes are TRBV25-1 and TRBJ1-1; D call uncertain. The CDR3 DNA reads as TGTGCCAGCAGTGAGATTCCGGGTACGGACACTGAAGCTTTCTTT. This sequence encodes CASSEIPGTDTEAFF.